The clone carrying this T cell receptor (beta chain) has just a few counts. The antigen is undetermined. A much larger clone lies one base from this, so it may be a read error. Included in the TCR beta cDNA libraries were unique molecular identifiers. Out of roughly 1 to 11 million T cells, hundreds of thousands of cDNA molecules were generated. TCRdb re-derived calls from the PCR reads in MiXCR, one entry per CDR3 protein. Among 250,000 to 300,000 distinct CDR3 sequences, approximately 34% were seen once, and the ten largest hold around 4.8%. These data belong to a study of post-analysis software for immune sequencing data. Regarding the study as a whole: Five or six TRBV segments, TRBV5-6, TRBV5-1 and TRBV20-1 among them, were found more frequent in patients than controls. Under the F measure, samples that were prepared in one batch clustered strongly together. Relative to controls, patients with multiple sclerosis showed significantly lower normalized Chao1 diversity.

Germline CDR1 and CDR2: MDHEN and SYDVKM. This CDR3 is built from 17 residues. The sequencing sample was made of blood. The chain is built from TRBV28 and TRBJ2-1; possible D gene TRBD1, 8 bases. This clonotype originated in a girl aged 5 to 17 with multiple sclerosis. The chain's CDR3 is CASSLGQGGWKNNGQFF. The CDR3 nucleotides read TGTGCCAGCAGCCTTGGACAGGGAGGGTGGAAAAACAATGGGCAGTTCTTC.